This T cell receptor beta chain was sequenced for a study of control samples from healthy donors and cancer patients. Clones were read by immunoSEQ multiplex PCR, and TCRdb kept only the in-frame ones, dropping some. This sample contains about 190,000 clones. This CDR3 is 19 amino acids long. Trimming cost V 2 bases and J 3 bases, with 20 bases left between them. CDR1 is SNHLY, CDR2 FYNNEI, per germline. Material: blood. The chain joins TRBV2 to TRBJ2-6; D is tentatively TRBD1 or TRBD2 (5 bases each). The receptor comes from a woman younger than 45 in good health. CDR3 bases: TGTGCCAGCAGTGAACAGGGAGTAATGGGACGTTATGGGGCCAACGTCCTGACTTTC. Translated: CASSEQGVMGRYGANVLTF.